In this sample, the clone carrying this TCR beta chain turned up a few times. Its target is not known. CDR3 length: 12 amino acids. Trimming pared 4 bases from V and 10 bases from J, leaving 13 bases between. Unique molecular identifiers featured in how the TCRbeta library was prepared. TCRdb processed the PCR reads anew with MiXCR; each CDR3 protein has one entry. The table lists some 840,000 distinct CDR3 sequences, approximately 15% of them singletons. This sample is part of a study of T-cell reconstitution after alpha-beta-depleted transplantation in children. Regarding the study as a whole: At one year after transplant, newly produced T cells mostly accounted for T-cell counts and diversity. At around two months after transplant, the alpha-beta T cells were reportedly derived from several hundred expanded clones that came from non-depleted graft cells. High day-60 TCRbeta diversity in some patients came from surviving recipient T cells and thymic progenitors.

V gene TRBV12-3 or TRBV12-4 combines with J gene TRBJ2-5; the D gene could be TRBD1 or TRBD2 (5 bases each). This TCR was recovered from a male patient younger than 18 who had a stem cell transplant for acute lymphoblastic leukemia, so the T cells may come from the graft donor. Material: PBMCs, mostly from graft donor cells, obtained 360 days after TCRalphabeta/CD19-depleted stem cell transplant. The CDR3 DNA follows: TGTGCCAGCAGTTCCCCGGGACGGGGCCAGTACTTC. Its protein product is CASSSPGRGQYF.